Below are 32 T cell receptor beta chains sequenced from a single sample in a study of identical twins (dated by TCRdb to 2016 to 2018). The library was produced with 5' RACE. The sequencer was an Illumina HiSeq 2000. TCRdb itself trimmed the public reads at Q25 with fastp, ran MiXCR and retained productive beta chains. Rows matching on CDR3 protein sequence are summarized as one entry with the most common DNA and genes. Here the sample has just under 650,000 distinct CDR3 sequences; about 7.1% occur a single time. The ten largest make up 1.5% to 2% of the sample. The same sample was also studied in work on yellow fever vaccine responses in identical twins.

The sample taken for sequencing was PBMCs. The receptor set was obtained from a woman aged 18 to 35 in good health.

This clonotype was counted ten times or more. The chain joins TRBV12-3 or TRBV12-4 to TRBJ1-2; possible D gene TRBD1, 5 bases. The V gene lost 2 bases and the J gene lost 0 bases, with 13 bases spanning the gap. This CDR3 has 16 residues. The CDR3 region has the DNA TGTGCCAGCAGTTTATGGGGGGGGAAAACTAACTATGGCTACACCTTC. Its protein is CASSLWGGKTNYGYTF.

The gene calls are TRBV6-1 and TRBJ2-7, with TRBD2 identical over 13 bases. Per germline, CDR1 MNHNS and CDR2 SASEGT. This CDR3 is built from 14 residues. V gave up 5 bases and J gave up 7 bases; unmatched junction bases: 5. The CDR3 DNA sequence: TGTGCCAGCAGTCGGACTAGCGGGAGTGGGGAGCAGTACTTC. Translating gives CASSRTSGSGEQYF.

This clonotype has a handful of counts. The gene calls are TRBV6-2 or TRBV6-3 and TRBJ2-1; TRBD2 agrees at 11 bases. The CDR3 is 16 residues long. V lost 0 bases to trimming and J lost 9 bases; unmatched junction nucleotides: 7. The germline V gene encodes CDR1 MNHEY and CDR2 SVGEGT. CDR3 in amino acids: CASSYSETSGSSEQFF. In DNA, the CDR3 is TGTGCCAGCAGTTACTCGGAAACTAGCGGGAGTAGTGAGCAGTTCTTC.

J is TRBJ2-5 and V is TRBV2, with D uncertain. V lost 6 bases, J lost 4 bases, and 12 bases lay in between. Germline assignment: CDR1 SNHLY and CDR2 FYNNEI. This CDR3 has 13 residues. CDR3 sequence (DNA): TGTGCCAGCAGGTCTAAATTTTCAGAGACCCAGTACTTC. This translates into CASRSKFSETQYF.

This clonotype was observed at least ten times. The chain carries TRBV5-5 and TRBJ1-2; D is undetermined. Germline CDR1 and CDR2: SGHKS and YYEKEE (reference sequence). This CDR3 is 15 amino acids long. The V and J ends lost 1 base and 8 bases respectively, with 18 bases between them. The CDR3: CASSLSPNLGGGYTF. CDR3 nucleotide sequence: TGTGCCAGCAGCTTGAGTCCGAACCTTGGAGGAGGCTACACCTTC.

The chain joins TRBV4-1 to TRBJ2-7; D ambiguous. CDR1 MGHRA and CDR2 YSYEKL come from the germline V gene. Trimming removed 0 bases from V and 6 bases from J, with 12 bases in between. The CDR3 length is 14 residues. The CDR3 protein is CASSQDSHSGEQYF. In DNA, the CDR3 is TGCGCCAGCAGCCAAGATTCGCACAGTGGCGAGCAGTACTTC.

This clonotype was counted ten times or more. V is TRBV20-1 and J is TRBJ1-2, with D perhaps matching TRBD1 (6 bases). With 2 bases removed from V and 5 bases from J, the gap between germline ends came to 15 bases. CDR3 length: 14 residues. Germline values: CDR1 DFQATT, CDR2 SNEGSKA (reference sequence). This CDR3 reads CSARKTTGLYGYTF. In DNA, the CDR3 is TGCAGTGCTAGAAAAACAACAGGGTTGTATGGCTACACCTTC.

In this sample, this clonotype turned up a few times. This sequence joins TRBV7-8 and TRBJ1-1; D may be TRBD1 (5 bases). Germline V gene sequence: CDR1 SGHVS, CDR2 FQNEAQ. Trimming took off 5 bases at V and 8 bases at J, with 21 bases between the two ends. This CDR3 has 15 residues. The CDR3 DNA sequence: TGTGCCAGCAGCCCCCGCACCACCTCCCGGGACGAAGCTTTCTTT. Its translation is CASSPRTTSRDEAFF.

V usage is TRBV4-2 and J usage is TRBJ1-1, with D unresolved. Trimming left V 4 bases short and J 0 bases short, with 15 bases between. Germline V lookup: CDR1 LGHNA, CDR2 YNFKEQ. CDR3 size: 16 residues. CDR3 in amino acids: CASSRYRETVNTEAFF. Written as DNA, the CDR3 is TGTGCCAGCAGCCGCTACAGAGAGACGGTGAACACTGAAGCTTTCTTT.

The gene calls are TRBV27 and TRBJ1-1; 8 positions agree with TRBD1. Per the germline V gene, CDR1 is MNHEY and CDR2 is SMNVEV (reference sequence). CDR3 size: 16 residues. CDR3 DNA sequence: TGTGCGAAAGCCCGAAGACAGGGGCTAGAGAACACTGAAGCTTTCTTT. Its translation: CAKARRQGLENTEAFF.

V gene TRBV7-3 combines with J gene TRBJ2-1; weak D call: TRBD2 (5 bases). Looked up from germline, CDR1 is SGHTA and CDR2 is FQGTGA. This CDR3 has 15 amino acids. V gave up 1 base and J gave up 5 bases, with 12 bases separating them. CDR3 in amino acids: CASSLKGKADNEQFF. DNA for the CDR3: TGTGCCAGCAGCTTAAAGGGTAAAGCGGACAATGAGCAGTTCTTC.

Here the CDR3 DNA reads TGCAGCGTTGGCGGACCAAGAAACAATGAGCAGTTCTTC. Encoded protein: CSVGGPRNNEQFF. The chain joins TRBV29-1 to TRBJ2-1; D not resolved. The length of the CDR3 is 13 residues. CDR1 and CDR2 from the germline V gene are SQVTM and ANQGSEA. With 4 bases removed from V and 5 bases from J, the gap between germline ends came to 12 bases.

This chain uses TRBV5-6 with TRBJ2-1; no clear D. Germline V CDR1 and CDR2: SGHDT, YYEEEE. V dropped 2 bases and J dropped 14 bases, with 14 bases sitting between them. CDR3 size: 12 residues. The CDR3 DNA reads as TGTGCCAGCAGCTTCGGTAGGCAAAGCGAGTTCTTC. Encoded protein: CASSFGRQSEFF.

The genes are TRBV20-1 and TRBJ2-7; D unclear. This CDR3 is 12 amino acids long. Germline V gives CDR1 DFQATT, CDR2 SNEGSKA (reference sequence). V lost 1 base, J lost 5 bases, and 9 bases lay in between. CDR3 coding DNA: TGCAGTGCTAGAGCTCCAATAGACGAGCAGTACTTC. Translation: CSARAPIDEQYF.

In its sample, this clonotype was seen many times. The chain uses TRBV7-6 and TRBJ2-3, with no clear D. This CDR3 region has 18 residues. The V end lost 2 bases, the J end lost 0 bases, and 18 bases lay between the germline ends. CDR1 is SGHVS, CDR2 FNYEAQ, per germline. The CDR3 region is CASSLLSPLQASTDTQYF. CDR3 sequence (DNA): TGTGCCAGCAGCTTATTGTCCCCGTTGCAGGCTAGCACAGATACGCAGTATTTT.

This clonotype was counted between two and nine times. The CDR3 loop is CASSPPWTSGDEQYF. Here the CDR3 DNA reads TGTGCCAGCAGTCCCCCTTGGACTAGCGGGGACGAGCAGTACTTC. The chain combines TRBV28 with TRBJ2-7, with 12 nucleotides matching TRBD2. Germline assignment: CDR1 MDHEN and CDR2 SYDVKM. With V trimmed by 5 bases and J by 5 bases, 7 bases remained unmatched. The CDR3 is 15 amino acids.

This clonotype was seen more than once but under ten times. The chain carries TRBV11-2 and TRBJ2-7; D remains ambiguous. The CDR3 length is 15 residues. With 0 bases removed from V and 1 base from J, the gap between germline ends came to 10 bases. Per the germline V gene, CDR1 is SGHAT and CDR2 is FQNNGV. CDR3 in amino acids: CASSLESDRSYEQYV. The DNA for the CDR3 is TGTGCCAGCAGCTTAGAGTCCGACCGTTCCTACGAGCAGTACGTC.

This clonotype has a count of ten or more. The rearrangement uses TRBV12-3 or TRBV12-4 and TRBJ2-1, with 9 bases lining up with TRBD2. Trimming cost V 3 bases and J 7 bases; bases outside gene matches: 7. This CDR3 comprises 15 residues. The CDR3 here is CASSFWREGQNEQFF. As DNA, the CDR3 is TGTGCCAGCAGTTTTTGGCGGGAGGGCCAAAATGAGCAGTTCTTC.

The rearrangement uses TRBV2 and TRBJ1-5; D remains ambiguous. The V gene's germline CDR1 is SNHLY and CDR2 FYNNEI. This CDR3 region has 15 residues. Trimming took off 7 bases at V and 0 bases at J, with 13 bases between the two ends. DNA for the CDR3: TGTGCCAGCACCGATGGAGGGAATAGCAATCAGCCCCAGCATTTT. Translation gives CASTDGGNSNQPQHF.

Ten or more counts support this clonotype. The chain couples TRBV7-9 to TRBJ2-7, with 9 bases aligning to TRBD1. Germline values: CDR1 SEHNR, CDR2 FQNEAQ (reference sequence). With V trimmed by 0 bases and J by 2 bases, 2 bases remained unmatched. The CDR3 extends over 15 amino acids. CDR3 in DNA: TGTGCCAGCAGCTTAGCGAGGACAGGGGCCTACGAGCAGTACTTC. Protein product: CASSLARTGAYEQYF.

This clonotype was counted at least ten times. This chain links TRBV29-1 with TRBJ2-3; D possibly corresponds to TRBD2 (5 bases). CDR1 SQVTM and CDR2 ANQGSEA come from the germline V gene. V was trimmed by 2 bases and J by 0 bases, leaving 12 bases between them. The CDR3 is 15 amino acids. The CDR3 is CSVEILGESTDTQYF. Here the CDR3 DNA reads TGCAGCGTTGAAATCCTCGGGGAAAGCACAGATACGCAGTATTTT.

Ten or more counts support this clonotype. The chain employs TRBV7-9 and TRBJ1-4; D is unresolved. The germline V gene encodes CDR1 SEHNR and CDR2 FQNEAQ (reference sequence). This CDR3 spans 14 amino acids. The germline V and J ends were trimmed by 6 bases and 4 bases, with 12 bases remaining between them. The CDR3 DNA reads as TGTGCCAGCAGGGGTCCCCAGGTTAATGAAAAACTGTTTTTT. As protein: CASRGPQVNEKLFF.

CDR3 loop: CASSQARDRGAHEQYF. In DNA, the CDR3 is TGTGCCAGCAGCCAAGCCCGGGACAGGGGAGCCCACGAGCAGTACTTC. V is TRBV3-1 and J is TRBJ2-7; 10 bases line up with TRBD1. Germline V gene sequence: CDR1 LGHDT, CDR2 YNNKEL (reference sequence). V was clipped by 1 base and J by 5 bases; unmatched bases: 8. The CDR3 sequence is 16 residues long.

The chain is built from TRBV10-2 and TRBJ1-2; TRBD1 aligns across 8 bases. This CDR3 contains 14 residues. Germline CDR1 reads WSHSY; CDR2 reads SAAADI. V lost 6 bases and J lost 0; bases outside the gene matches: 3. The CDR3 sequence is CASRLTGANYGYTF. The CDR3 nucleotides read TGCGCCAGCAGGCTGACAGGGGCTAACTATGGCTACACCTTC.

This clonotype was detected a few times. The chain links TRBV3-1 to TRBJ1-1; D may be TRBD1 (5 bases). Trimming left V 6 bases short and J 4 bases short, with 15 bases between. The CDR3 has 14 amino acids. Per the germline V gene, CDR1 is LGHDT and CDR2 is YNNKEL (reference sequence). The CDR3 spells CASSRGEGITEAFF. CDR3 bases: TGTGCCAGCAGTAGAGGGGAGGGTATCACTGAAGCTTTCTTT.

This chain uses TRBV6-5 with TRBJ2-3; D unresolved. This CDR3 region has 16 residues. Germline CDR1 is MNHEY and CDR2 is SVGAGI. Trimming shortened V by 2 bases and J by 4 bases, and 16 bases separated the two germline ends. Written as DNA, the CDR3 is TGTGCCAGCAGTTACCTAGGCTGGTATGGGCCAGATACGCAGTATTTT. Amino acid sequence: CASSYLGWYGPDTQYF.

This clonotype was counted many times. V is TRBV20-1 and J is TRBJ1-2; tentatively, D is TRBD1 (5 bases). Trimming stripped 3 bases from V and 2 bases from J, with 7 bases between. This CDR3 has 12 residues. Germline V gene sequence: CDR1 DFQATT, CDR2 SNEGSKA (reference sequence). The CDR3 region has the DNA TGCAGTGCTAGGGGGGGGAACTATGGCTACACCTTC. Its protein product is CSARGGNYGYTF.

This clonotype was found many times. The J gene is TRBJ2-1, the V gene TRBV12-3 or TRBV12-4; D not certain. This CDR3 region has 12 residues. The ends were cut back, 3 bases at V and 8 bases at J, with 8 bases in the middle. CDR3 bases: TGTGCCAGCAGTTTTTCCCGCGATGAGCAGTTCTTC. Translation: CASSFSRDEQFF.

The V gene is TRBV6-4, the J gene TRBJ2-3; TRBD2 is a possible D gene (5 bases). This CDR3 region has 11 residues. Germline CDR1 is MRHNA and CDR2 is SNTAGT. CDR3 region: CTTMAGDTQYF. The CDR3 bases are TGTACCACCATGGCGGGAGATACGCAGTATTTT.

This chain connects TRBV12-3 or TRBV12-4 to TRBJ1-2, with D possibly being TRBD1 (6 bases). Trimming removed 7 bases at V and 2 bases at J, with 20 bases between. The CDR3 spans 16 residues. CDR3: CASTPAGRTGNYGYTF. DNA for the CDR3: TGTGCCAGCACCCCAGCCGGCCGAACAGGGAACTATGGCTACACCTTC.

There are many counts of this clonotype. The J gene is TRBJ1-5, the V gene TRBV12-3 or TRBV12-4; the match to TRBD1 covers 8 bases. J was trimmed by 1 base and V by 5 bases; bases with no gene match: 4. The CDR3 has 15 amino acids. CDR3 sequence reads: CASSRGQGSNQPQHF. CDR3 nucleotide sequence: TGTGCCAGCAGTCGCGGACAGGGCAGCAATCAGCCCCAGCATTTT.

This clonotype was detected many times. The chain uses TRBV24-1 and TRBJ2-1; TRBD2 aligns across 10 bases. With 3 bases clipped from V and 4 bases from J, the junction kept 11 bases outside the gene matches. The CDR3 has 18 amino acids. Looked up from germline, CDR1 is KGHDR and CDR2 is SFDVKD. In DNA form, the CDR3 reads TGTGCCACCAGTGATGTGAAGCGGGAGGGCCGGGTTTACAATGAGCAGTTCTTC. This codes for CATSDVKREGRVYNEQFF.